Following are 6 T cell receptor beta chains from one sample sequenced in a study of T cells in Graves' hyperthyroidism and ophthalmopathy. RNA transcripts provided the source from which TCR beta CDR3 regions were amplified. An initial round of RT-PCR targeting the TCR CDR3 relied on the HTBI primer set. A single record per CDR3 protein comes from TCRdb applying MiXCR to the multiplex PCR reads. This table holds 620,000 or so distinct CDR3 sequences, 13% to 15% found once. The source material was blood. The origin of the receptors is a woman between 50 and 59 years old with Graves' ophthalmopathy.

The sample holds many counts of this clonotype. The CDR3, as DNA: TGTGCCAGCAGCCAAGATCCCGCCAGGGAGTACAATGAGCAGTTCTTC. This encodes CASSQDPAREYNEQFF. The rearrangement joins TRBV4-2 to TRBJ2-1; D possibly matches TRBD1 or TRBD2 (5 bases each). The germline V and J ends were trimmed by 0 bases and 4 bases, with 13 bases remaining between them. Germline V gene sequence: CDR1 LGHNA, CDR2 YNFKEQ. The CDR3 sequence is 16 residues long.

This clonotype was seen only a few times. At one end, the junction sequence differs from germline, possibly due to a read error. V and J are TRBV3-1 and TRBJ2-1; 9 nucleotides agree with TRBD2. Germline CDR1 is LGHDT and CDR2 is YNNKEL (reference sequence). The CDR3 is made up of 15 amino acids. CDR3 sequence: CASSKIAGAYNGQFF. The CDR3 nucleotides read TGTGCCAGCAGCAAAATAGCGGGAGCTTACAATGGGCAGTTCTTC.

This clonotype was observed a handful of times. The chain combines TRBV9 with TRBJ2-3, with 11 bases lining up with TRBD2. The CDR3 spans 15 residues. Looked up from germline, CDR1 is SGDLS and CDR2 is YYNGEE. V lost 6 bases and J lost 0; bases outside the gene matches: 3. CDR3 in amino acids: CASNRLAGSTDTQYF. The CDR3 nucleotides are TGTGCCAGCAACCGACTAGCGGGAAGCACAGATACGCAGTATTTT.

This clonotype has just a few counts. The chain is built from TRBV7-2 and TRBJ2-1; TRBD2 aligns across 9 bases. The CDR3 is 11 amino acids. The junction had 2 bases not matched to a gene; V was cut back by 7 bases and J by 10 bases. Germline V CDR1 and CDR2: SGHTA, FQGNSA. The CDR3 sequence: CASNLAGEQFF. The DNA of the CDR3 is TGTGCCAGCAACCTAGCGGGGGAGCAGTTCTTC. The full variable domain, in which reference TRBV7-2 and TRBJ2-1 provide the parts outside the CDR3, is GAGVSQSPSNKVTEKGKDVELRCDPISGHTALYWYRQSLGQGLEFLIYFQGNSAPDKSGLPSDRFSAERTGGSVSTLTIQRTQQEDSAVYLCASNLAGEQFFGPGTRLTVL.

In this sample, this clonotype turned up many times. The chain carries TRBV7-2 and TRBJ2-3; 7 bases align to TRBD1. Losses at the gene ends were 5 bases for V and 1 base for J; bases not matched to a gene: 9. Per the germline V gene, CDR1 is SGHTA and CDR2 is FQGNSA. CDR3 length: 16 residues. The CDR3 protein is CASSPNRGSGTDTQYF. The CDR3 bases are TGTGCCAGCAGCCCAAACAGGGGTTCGGGCACAGATACGCAGTATTTT.

This clonotype was detected a few times. The chain links TRBV12-3 or TRBV12-4 to TRBJ2-6; D unresolved. V was cut by 0 bases and J by 0 bases, with 12 bases left in between. The CDR3 contains 18 residues. The CDR3: CASSLAVDLYSGANVLTF. DNA for the CDR3: TGTGCCAGCAGTTTAGCAGTCGACCTATACTCTGGGGCCAACGTCCTGACTTTC.